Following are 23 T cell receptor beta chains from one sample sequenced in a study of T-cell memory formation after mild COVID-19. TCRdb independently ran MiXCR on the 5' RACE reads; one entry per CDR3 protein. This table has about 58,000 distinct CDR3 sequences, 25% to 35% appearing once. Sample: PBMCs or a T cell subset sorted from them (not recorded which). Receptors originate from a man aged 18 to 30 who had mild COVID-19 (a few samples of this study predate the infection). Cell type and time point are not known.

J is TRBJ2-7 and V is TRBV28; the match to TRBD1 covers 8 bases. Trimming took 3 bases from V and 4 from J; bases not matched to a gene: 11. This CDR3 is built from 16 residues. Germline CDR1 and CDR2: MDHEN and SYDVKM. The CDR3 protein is CASSFGSRTGHYEQYV. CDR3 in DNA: TGTGCCAGCAGTTTCGGTAGTCGGACAGGGCATTACGAGCAGTACGTC.

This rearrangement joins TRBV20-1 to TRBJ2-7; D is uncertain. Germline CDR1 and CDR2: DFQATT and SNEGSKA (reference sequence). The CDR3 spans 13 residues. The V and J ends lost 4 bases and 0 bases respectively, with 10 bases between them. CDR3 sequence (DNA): TGCAGTGCTACCGACTCCCGCTCCTACGAGCAGTACTTC. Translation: CSATDSRSYEQYF.

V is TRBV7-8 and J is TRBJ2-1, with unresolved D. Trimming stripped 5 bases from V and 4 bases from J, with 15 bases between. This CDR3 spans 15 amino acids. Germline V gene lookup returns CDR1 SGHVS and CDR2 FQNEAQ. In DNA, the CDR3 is TGTGCCAGCAGCCTTCGGGTGGCGGCATACAATGAGCAGTTCTTC. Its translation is CASSLRVAAYNEQFF.

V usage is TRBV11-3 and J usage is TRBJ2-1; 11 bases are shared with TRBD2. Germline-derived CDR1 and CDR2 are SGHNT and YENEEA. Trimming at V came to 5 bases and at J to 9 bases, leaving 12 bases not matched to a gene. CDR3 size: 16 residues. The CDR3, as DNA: TGTGCCAGCAGCAAGGGGCTAGCGGGGGGCATCATTGAGCAGTTCTTC. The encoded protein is CASSKGLAGGIIEQFF.

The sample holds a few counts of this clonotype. This chain's CDR3 is CASSGRREAGDTQYF. The CDR3 bases are TGTGCCAGTAGTGGCCGTAGGGAGGCTGGAGATACGCAGTATTTT. The rearrangement uses TRBV19 and TRBJ2-3; D perhaps matches TRBD2 (6 bases). This CDR3 has 15 amino acids. Trimming stripped 5 bases from V and 5 bases from J, with 17 bases between. The V gene's germline CDR1 is LNHDA and CDR2 SQIVND (reference sequence).

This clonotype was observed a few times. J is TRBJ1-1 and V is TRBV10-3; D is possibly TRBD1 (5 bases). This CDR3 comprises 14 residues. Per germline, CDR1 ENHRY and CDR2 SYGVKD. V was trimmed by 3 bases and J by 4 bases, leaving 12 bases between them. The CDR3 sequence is CAISDGQGGTEAFF. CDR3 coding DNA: TGTGCCATCAGTGACGGGCAGGGTGGCACTGAAGCTTTCTTT.

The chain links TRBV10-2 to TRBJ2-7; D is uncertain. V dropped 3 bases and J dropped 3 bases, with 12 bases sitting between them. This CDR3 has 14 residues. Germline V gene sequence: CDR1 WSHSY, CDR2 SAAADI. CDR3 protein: CASSERTQDYEQYF. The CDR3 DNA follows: TGCGCCAGCAGTGAAAGGACGCAGGACTACGAGCAGTACTTC.

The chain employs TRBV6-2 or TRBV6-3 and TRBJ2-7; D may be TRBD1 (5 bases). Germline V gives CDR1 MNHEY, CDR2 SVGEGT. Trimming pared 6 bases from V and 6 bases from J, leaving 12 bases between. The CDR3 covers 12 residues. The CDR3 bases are TGTGCCAGCAGCCGCCCAGGGTTCGAGCAGTACGTC. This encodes CASSRPGFEQYV.

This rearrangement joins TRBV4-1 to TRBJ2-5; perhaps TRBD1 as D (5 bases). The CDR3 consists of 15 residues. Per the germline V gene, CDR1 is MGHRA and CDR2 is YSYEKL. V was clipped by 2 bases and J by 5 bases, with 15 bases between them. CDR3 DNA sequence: TGCGCCAGCAGCCAAACCTGGTGGGGCTGGGAGACCCAGTACTTC. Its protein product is CASSQTWWGWETQYF.

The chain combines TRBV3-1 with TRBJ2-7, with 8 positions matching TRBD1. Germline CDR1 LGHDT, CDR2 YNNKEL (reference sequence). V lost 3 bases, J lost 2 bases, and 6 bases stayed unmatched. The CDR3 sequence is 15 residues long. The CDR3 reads CASSQLAGGTYEQYF. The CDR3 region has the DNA TGTGCCAGCAGCCAGCTCGCAGGGGGCACCTACGAGCAGTACTTC.

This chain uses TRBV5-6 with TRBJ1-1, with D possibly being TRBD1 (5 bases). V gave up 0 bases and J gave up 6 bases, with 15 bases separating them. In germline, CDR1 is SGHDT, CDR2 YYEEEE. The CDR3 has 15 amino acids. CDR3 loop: CASSLGYGTPAEAFF. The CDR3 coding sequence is TGTGCCAGCAGCTTGGGGTACGGGACGCCGGCTGAAGCTTTCTTT.

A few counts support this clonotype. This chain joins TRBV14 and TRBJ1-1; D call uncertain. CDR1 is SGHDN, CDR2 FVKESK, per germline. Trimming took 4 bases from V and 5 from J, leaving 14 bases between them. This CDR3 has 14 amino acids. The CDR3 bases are TGTGCCAGCAGCCCCAGGTCCTCACGGACTGAAGCTTTCTTT. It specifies CASSPRSSRTEAFF.

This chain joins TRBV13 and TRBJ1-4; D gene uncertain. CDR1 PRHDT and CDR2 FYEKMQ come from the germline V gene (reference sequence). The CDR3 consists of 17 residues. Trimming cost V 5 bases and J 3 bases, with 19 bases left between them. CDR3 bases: TGTGCCAGCAGCCCAAAGGAACCCGCCGGAGCTAATGAAAAACTGTTTTTT. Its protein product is CASSPKEPAGANEKLFF.

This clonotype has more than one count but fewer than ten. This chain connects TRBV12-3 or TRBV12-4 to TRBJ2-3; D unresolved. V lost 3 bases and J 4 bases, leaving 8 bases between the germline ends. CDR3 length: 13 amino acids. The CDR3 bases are TGTGCCAGCAGTTTGAGCCCCTCAGATACGCAGTATTTT. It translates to CASSLSPSDTQYF.

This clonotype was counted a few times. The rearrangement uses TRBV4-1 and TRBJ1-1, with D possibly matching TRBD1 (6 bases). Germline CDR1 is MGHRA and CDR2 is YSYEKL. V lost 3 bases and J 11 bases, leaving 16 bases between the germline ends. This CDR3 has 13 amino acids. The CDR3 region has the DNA TGCGCCAGCAGCCAGAGACAGGACCGGGGGGCTTTCTTT. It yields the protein CASSQRQDRGAFF.

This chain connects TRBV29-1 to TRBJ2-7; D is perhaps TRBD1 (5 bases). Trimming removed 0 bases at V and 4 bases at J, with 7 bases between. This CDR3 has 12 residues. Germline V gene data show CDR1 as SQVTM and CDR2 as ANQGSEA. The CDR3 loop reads CSVEETGYEQYF. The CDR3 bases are TGCAGCGTTGAAGAAACAGGATACGAGCAGTACTTC.

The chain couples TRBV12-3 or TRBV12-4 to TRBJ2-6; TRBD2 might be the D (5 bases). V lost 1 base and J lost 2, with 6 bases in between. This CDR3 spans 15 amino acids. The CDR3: CASSLGGPGANVLTF. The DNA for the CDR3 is TGTGCCAGCAGTTTAGGAGGGCCTGGGGCCAACGTCCTGACTTTC.

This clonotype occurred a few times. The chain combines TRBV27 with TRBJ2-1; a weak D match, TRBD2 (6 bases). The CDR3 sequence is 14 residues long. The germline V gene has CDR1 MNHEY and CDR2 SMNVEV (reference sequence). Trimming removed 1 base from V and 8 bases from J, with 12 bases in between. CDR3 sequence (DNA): TGTGCCAGCAGTTTATGGCAGGGAGGCGATGAGCAGTTCTTC. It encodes CASSLWQGGDEQFF.

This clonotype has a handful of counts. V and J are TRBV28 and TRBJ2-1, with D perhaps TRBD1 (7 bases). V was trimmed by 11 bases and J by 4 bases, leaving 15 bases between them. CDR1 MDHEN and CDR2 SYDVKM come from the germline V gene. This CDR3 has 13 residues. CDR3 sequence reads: CAVRGVGYNEQFF. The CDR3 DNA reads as TGTGCCGTCAGGGGGGTGGGATACAATGAGCAGTTCTTC.

As DNA, the CDR3 is TGCGCCAGCAGCCCGGCCGGTGGGCTAGCGGGGAGCACAGATACGCAGTATTTT. Residues: CASSPAGGLAGSTDTQYF. The chain couples TRBV5-1 to TRBJ2-3, with 9 bases matching TRBD2. Unmatched junction bases numbered 12, after V lost 4 bases and J lost 0 bases. The CDR3 covers 18 residues. Germline loops: CDR1 SGHRS, CDR2 YFSETQ.

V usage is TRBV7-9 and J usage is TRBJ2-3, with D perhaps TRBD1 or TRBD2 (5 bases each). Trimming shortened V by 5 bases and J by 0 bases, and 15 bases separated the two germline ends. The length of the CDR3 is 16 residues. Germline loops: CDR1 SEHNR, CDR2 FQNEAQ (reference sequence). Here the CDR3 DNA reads TGTGCCAGCAGCGCCGAAGAGGGGAAGAGCACAGATACGCAGTATTTT. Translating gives CASSAEEGKSTDTQYF.

The CDR3 here is CASSFPDGNTIYF. CDR3 nucleotides: TGTGCCAGCAGTTTCCCCGACGGAAACACCATATATTTT. The V call is TRBV12-3 or TRBV12-4, the J call TRBJ1-3; D is ambiguous. The CDR3 is 13 amino acids. V lost 3 bases and J 4 bases, leaving 7 bases between the germline ends.

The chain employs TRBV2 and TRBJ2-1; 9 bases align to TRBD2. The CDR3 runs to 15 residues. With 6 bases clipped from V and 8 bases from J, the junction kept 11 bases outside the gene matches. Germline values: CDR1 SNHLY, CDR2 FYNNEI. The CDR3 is CASRAGLAWGDEQFF. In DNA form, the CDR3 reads TGTGCCAGCAGAGCGGGACTAGCATGGGGCGATGAGCAGTTCTTC. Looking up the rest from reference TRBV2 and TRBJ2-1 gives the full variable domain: EPEVTQTPSHQVTQMGQEVILRCVPISNHLYFYWYRQILGQKVEFLVSFYNNEISEKSEIFDDQFSVERPDGSNFTLKIRSTKLEDSAMYFCASRAGLAWGDEQFFGPGTRLTVL.